This is a list of T cell receptor beta chains from one sample in a study of CD8 T cells in ankylosing spondylitis. TCRdb re-called the 5' RACE reads with MiXCR, one entry per CDR3 protein. Of more than 300,000 distinct CDR3 sequences listed, 6.5% to 10% are singletons. Sequencing was done on a sample of blood, either unsorted or a sorted T cell fraction (not recorded which). The receptors derive from a male donor with ankylosing spondylitis. Each CDR3 is given with its conserved first and last residue. A D gene is named only where the DNA matches it firmly.

d_gene: TRBD2
v_gene: TRBV29-1
j_gene: TRBJ2-1
CDR3aa: CSGGHGTSEHHEQFF

d_gene: NA
v_gene: TRBV12-3/TRBV12-4
j_gene: TRBJ1-5
CDR3aa: CASSSLTVLSNQPQHF

d_gene: TRBD1
v_gene: TRBV5-1
j_gene: TRBJ2-5
CDR3aa: CASSRDSVETQYF

d_gene: NA
v_gene: TRBV20-1
j_gene: TRBJ2-3
CDR3aa: CSARLARITTDTQYF

d_gene: TRBD2
v_gene: TRBV5-1
j_gene: TRBJ2-1
CDR3aa: CASTTGRENEQFF

d_gene: TRBD1
v_gene: TRBV7-2
j_gene: TRBJ2-2
CDR3aa: CASSLGGQGTGELFF

d_gene: NA
v_gene: TRBV7-6
j_gene: TRBJ2-7
CDR3aa: CASSHRDTPYEQYF

d_gene: NA
v_gene: TRBV6-2/TRBV6-3
j_gene: TRBJ2-1
CDR3aa: CASSPQGGYNEQFF

d_gene: NA
v_gene: TRBV6-1
j_gene: TRBJ2-7
CDR3aa: CASDAGAAYEQYF

d_gene: NA
v_gene: TRBV12-3/TRBV12-4
j_gene: TRBJ2-7
CDR3aa: CASSLARGREYEQYF

d_gene: TRBD2
v_gene: TRBV4-1
j_gene: TRBJ2-3
CDR3aa: CASRRSPGGPTDTQYF

d_gene: TRBD2
v_gene: TRBV12-3/TRBV12-4
j_gene: TRBJ2-1
CDR3aa: CASSSGGGPVNEQFF

d_gene: NA
v_gene: TRBV29-1
j_gene: TRBJ2-1
CDR3aa: CSGHRDAYNEQFF

d_gene: NA
v_gene: TRBV5-5
j_gene: TRBJ1-6
CDR3aa: CASSFSGSVGNSPLHF

d_gene: TRBD2
v_gene: TRBV27
j_gene: TRBJ2-1
CDR3aa: CASSLWLAGVIGNEQFF

d_gene: NA
v_gene: TRBV11-3
j_gene: TRBJ1-1
CDR3aa: CASSLMTDINQAFF

d_gene: NA
v_gene: TRBV20-1
j_gene: TRBJ1-2
CDR3aa: CSASGTTRGYTF

d_gene: TRBD2
v_gene: TRBV27
j_gene: TRBJ2-3
CDR3aa: CASSPRGLGTDTQYF

d_gene: NA
v_gene: TRBV20-1
j_gene: TRBJ2-1
CDR3aa: CSASVASGTGEQFF

d_gene: NA
v_gene: TRBV5-1
j_gene: TRBJ2-1
CDR3aa: CASSSERVEQFF

d_gene: TRBD1
v_gene: TRBV12-3/TRBV12-4
j_gene: TRBJ2-7
CDR3aa: CASSKTGAQAEQYF

d_gene: NA
v_gene: TRBV29-1
j_gene: TRBJ2-1
CDR3aa: CSVGRGEGEQFF

d_gene: NA
v_gene: TRBV12-3/TRBV12-4
j_gene: TRBJ1-1
CDR3aa: CASSLAVRTEAFF

d_gene: NA
v_gene: TRBV20-1
j_gene: TRBJ2-2
CDR3aa: CSANRRRGELFF

d_gene: NA
v_gene: TRBV28
j_gene: TRBJ2-7
CDR3aa: CASSLVHERYEQYF

d_gene: NA
v_gene: TRBV19
j_gene: TRBJ2-1
CDR3aa: CASSISTGVHNEQFF

d_gene: TRBD1
v_gene: TRBV24-1
j_gene: TRBJ2-1
CDR3aa: CATSDPTGPLDNEQFF

d_gene: NA
v_gene: TRBV12-3/TRBV12-4
j_gene: TRBJ2-7
CDR3aa: CASSPGDHRDSYEQYF

d_gene: NA
v_gene: TRBV27
j_gene: TRBJ1-2
CDR3aa: CASSRDNYGYTF

d_gene: NA
v_gene: TRBV6-5
j_gene: TRBJ2-5
CDR3aa: CASSYHPGGLETQYF

d_gene: NA
v_gene: TRBV5-1
j_gene: TRBJ2-7
CDR3aa: CASRKSPPGEQYF

d_gene: NA
v_gene: TRBV7-3
j_gene: TRBJ1-5
CDR3aa: CASSLPLRMRDRYSNQPQHF

d_gene: NA
v_gene: TRBV5-1
j_gene: TRBJ1-6
CDR3aa: CASSLGQNSPLHF

d_gene: NA
v_gene: TRBV7-6
j_gene: TRBJ2-7
CDR3aa: CASSLASAAYEQYF

d_gene: TRBD2
v_gene: TRBV7-9
j_gene: TRBJ2-7
CDR3aa: CASSLVAGGPIYEQYF

d_gene: TRBD2
v_gene: TRBV12-3/TRBV12-4
j_gene: TRBJ2-1
CDR3aa: CASSPHSGREVEQFF

d_gene: NA
v_gene: TRBV4-2
j_gene: TRBJ2-5
CDR3aa: CASSQVGEEETQYF

d_gene: NA
v_gene: TRBV4-2
j_gene: TRBJ1-4
CDR3aa: CASSQEGASQKGEKLFF

d_gene: NA
v_gene: TRBV7-8
j_gene: TRBJ1-5
CDR3aa: CASSFQVNQPQHF

d_gene: NA
v_gene: TRBV4-2
j_gene: TRBJ2-1
CDR3aa: CASSHPAREQFF

d_gene: TRBD2
v_gene: TRBV6-5
j_gene: TRBJ2-1
CDR3aa: CASSYPRGSGSNEQFF

d_gene: NA
v_gene: TRBV20-1
j_gene: TRBJ1-4
CDR3aa: CSAMSPTNEKLFF

d_gene: NA
v_gene: TRBV18
j_gene: TRBJ2-1
CDR3aa: CASSPPFQEGTYNEQFF

d_gene: NA
v_gene: TRBV9
j_gene: TRBJ2-2
CDR3aa: CASSVAIQNTGELFF

d_gene: NA
v_gene: TRBV6-2/TRBV6-3
j_gene: TRBJ2-5
CDR3aa: CASSEDSKTQYF

d_gene: NA
v_gene: TRBV9
j_gene: TRBJ2-2
CDR3aa: CASSVESGSGSTGELFF

d_gene: TRBD2
v_gene: TRBV29-1
j_gene: TRBJ2-1
CDR3aa: CSVQLASEQFF

d_gene: NA
v_gene: TRBV14
j_gene: TRBJ2-2
CDR3aa: CASSHHQTAGELFF

d_gene: TRBD2
v_gene: TRBV28
j_gene: TRBJ2-1
CDR3aa: CASSSPRGRRREEQFF

d_gene: NA
v_gene: TRBV20-1
j_gene: TRBJ2-1
CDR3aa: CSARAVNEQFF

d_gene: NA
v_gene: TRBV7-8
j_gene: TRBJ2-5
CDR3aa: CASSTLRETQYF

d_gene: TRBD1
v_gene: TRBV10-3
j_gene: TRBJ1-6
CDR3aa: CAISEGQDRGPLHF